This is a list of T cell receptor beta chains from one sample in a study of technical replicates of blood from several donors. The protocol was immunoSEQ multiplex PCR, while the TCRdb copy is restricted to in-frame clones and leaves out a portion. This sample has around 70,000 clones, with 85% to 95% found just once. The specimen was T cells isolated from PBMCs. These receptors all come from a human donor in good health. CDR3s include the opening cysteine and the closing phenylalanine or tryptophan. Fields, in order: J gene, D gene, CDR3 length, V gene, clone size, CDR3 DNA, CDR3 protein. D genes are given only for firm matches. Not all rows give a size; the values are once, few, many and, for expanded clones, a class.

>TRBJ2-2|TRBD1|13|TRBV25-1|-
TGTGCCAGCAGTGAACCAGACAGGGAGGAGCTGTTTTTT
CASSEPDREELFF
>TRBJ2-2|-|15|TRBV11-2|-
TGTGCCAGCAGCTTCAGCGGTGCGAACACCGGGGAGCTGTTTTTT
CASSFSGANTGELFF
>TRBJ1-2|-|11|TRBV29-1|-
TGCAGCGTTCCTCTCTATACTGGCTACACCTTC
CSVPLYTGYTF
>TRBJ2-7|TRBD1|16|TRBV9|-
TGTGCCAGCAGCGTACGAGACAGGGGGCTTTCCTACGAGCAGTACTTC
CASSVRDRGLSYEQYF
>TRBJ1-3|-|13|TRBV7-3|-
TGTGCCAGCAGCTTACAGTTTGGAAACACCATATATTTT
CASSLQFGNTIYF
>TRBJ1-5|-|16|TRBV4-2|-
TGTGCCAGCAGCCAAGAAGGTGGGCAGGGCCGTCAGCCCCAGCATTTT
CASSQEGGQGRQPQHF
>TRBJ2-5|-|11|TRBV20-1|once
TGCAGTGCACCCCGGGGAGAGACCCAGTACTTC
CSAPRGETQYF
>TRBJ2-1|TRBD2|15|TRBV19|-
TGTGCCAGTGCCCTCCTAGCGGACTCCTACAATGAGCAGTTCTTC
CASALLADSYNEQFF
>TRBJ1-2|-|14|TRBV5-6|-
TGTGCCAGCAGCTTGTTCGGCAGCGACTATGGCTACACCTTC
CASSLFGSDYGYTF
>TRBJ2-7|TRBD2|15|TRBV27|-
TGTGCCAGCAGTTTATGGGCGGGAGGGCCATACGAGCAGTACTTC
CASSLWAGGPYEQYF
>TRBJ2-3|TRBD2|15|TRBV7-3|-
TGTGCCAGCAGTTTACTAGCGGAGGCCACAGATACGCAGTATTTT
CASSLLAEATDTQYF
>TRBJ1-1|TRBD1|12|TRBV7-3|-
TGTGCCAGCAGCTACAGGGGGACTGAAGCTTTCTTT
CASSYRGTEAFF
>TRBJ1-2|TRBD1|13|TRBV29-1|-
TGCAGCGTTGGGGGACAGGGAGGCTATGGCTACACCTTC
CSVGGQGGYGYTF
>TRBJ2-7|TRBD2|15|TRBV5-5|-
TGTGCCAGCAGTCCTGGACTAGCGAGTACCTACGAGCAGTACTTC
CASSPGLASTYEQYF
>TRBJ1-1|-|14|TRBV28|-
TGTGCCAGCAGTCCTCTGGACTTGGACACTGAAGCTTTCTTT
CASSPLDLDTEAFF
>TRBJ2-5|-|13|TRBV11-3|-
TGTGCCAGCAGCTTAGGAGGGCAGGAGACCCAGTACTTC
CASSLGGQETQYF
>TRBJ2-4|-|16|TRBV13|-
TGTGCCAGCACCCGACCAGGGGCTCTAGCCAAAAACATTCAGTACTTC
CASTRPGALAKNIQYF
>TRBJ1-3|-|13|TRBV9|-
TGTGCCAGCAGCACACAGGGAACGGGGACCATATATTTT
CASSTQGTGTIYF
>TRBJ2-7|-|14|TRBV27|-
TGTGCCAGCAGTGCTGACAGTTCCGACTACGAGCAGTACTTC
CASSADSSDYEQYF
>TRBJ1-1|-|13|TRBV10-2|-
TGCGCCAGCAGTGAGGACTCTAACACTGAAGCTTTCTTT
CASSEDSNTEAFF
>TRBJ2-7|-|15|TRBV5-4|-
TGTGCCAGCAGCTTGGAAGCGGGTAGGGCCTACGAGCAGTACTTC
CASSLEAGRAYEQYF
>TRBJ2-2|-|14|TRBV9|-
TGTGCCAGCAGCGTATCTTCCGTCACCGGGGAGCTGTTTTTT
CASSVSSVTGELFF